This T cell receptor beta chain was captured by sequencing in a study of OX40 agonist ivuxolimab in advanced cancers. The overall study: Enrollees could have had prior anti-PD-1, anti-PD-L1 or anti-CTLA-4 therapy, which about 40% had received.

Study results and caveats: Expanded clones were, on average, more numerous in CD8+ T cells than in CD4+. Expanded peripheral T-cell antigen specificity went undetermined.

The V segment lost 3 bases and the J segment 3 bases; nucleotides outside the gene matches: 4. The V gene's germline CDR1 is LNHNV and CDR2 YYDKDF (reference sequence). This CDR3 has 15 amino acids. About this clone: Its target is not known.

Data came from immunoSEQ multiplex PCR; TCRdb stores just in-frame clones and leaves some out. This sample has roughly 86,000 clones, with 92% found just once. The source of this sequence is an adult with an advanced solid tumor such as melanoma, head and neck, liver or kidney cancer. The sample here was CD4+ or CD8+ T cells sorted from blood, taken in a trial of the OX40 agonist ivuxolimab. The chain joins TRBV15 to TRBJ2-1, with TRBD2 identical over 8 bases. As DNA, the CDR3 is TGTGCCACCAGCAGGGGACTAGGGTTCTACAATGAGCAGTTCTTC. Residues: CATSRGLGFYNEQFF.